This record concerns one TCR beta chain sequence. Antigen: not known. cDNA libraries for TCR alpha and TCR beta, carrying sample barcodes and UMIs, came from 5'RACE with constant-segment primers. TCRdb reanalysed the 5' RACE reads using MiXCR and keeps one entry per CDR3 protein. The sample shows roughly 580,000 distinct CDR3 sequences, more than 15% of them seen only once. The sample comes from a study of T-cell memory formation after mild COVID-19. Study context: In these data, TCR clusters were largely donor specific. Study-level results: Contracting clones from day 15 to 85 showed balanced CD4/CD8; later expanders favored CD4+. The SARS-CoV-2 specificity of second-wave clones reaching peak at day 37 remained unverified.

CDR1 and CDR2 (germline): SGHVS, FNYEAQ. The CDR3 loop spans 15 amino acids. The J segment lost 6 bases and the V segment lost 7 bases, leaving 11 bases of the junction unmatched. The TCR sequence derives from an adult woman who had mild COVID-19 (a few samples of this study predate the infection). Cell type and time point are not known. The chain uses TRBV7-6 and TRBJ2-1, with 8 bases aligning to TRBD1. Source material: PBMCs or a T cell subset sorted from them (not recorded which). The CDR3 here is CASTIGTGYGNEQFF. DNA of the CDR3: TGTGCCAGCACTATCGGGACAGGTTATGGCAATGAGCAGTTCTTC.